Presented here are 3 T cell receptor beta chains from one specimen sequenced in a study of CD8 T cells in Susac syndrome. Random hexamers primed reverse transcription of 0.5 to 1 ug RNA. A single record per CDR3 protein comes from TCRdb applying MiXCR to the immunoSEQ multiplex PCR reads. This table holds under 550,000 distinct CDR3 sequences, 85% to 90% found once. Sequences were obtained from CD8+ T cells from PBMCs. The receptors originated from a human donor with multiple sclerosis.

This sequence joins TRBV9 and TRBJ2-7; 9 nucleotides match TRBD1. Trimming cost V 0 bases and J 5 bases; bases outside gene matches: 9. CDR1 is SGDLS and CDR2 is YYNGEE in the germline V gene. The CDR3 loop spans 16 amino acids. The CDR3, as DNA: TGTGCCAGCAGCGTAGCTCCCGGGACAGGGTTCGACGAGCAGTACTTC. Its protein product is CASSVAPGTGFDEQYF.

This sequence joins TRBV4-1 and TRBJ2-7, with D perhaps TRBD2 (6 bases). The V gene lost 2 bases and the J gene lost 4 bases, with 15 bases spanning the gap. The CDR3 consists of 15 residues. The V gene's germline CDR1 is MGHRA and CDR2 YSYEKL. CDR3 sequence reads: CASSQISGVPYEQYF. The CDR3 nucleotides are TGCGCCAGCAGCCAAATTTCGGGGGTCCCGTACGAGCAGTACTTC.

J is TRBJ2-2 and V is TRBV30, with D possibly matching TRBD2 (6 bases). V gave up 2 bases and J gave up 4 bases, with 11 bases separating them. This CDR3 has 14 residues. Per germline, CDR1 GTSNPN and CDR2 SVGIG (reference sequence). CDR3 sequence reads: CAWSPGLTTGELFF. CDR3 sequence (DNA): TGTGCCTGGAGTCCGGGACTGACCACCGGGGAGCTGTTTTTT.